These T cell receptor beta chains were read from a single sample in a study of blood T cell repertoires in COVID-19. TCRdb's table, derived via immunoSEQ multiplex PCR, lists solely in-frame clones and lacks some. The sample has more than 200,000 clones, around 84% seen once. What was sequenced was peripheral blood. The source is a woman aged 55 to 70 with COVID-19, enrolled during active disease. Both conserved end residues are part of each CDR3. A D gene is named only where the DNA matches it firmly. Expanded clones get a size class; other rows say once, few or many, or leave the size out.

d_call j_call clone_size v_call cdr3_aa cdr3_nt
TRBD2 TRBJ2-1 - TRBV7-6 CASSYALAGRSYNEQFF TGTGCCAGCAGCTACGCTTTAGCGGGCCGCTCCTACAATGAGCAGTTCTTC
- TRBJ1-5 - TRBV28 CASSWGGQPQHF TGTGCCAGCAGTTGGGGAGGACAGCCCCAGCATTTT
TRBD2 TRBJ2-3 - TRBV4-3 CASSQDLAGSSTDTQYF TGCGCCAGCAGCCAGGACCTAGCGGGGAGTAGCACAGATACGCAGTATTTT
TRBD1 TRBJ1-1 - TRBV19 CASSMTGGAYGAFF TGTGCCAGTAGTATGACAGGGGGCGCGTACGGAGCTTTCTTT
- TRBJ1-5 - TRBV28 CASSPPAVRVRRDQPQHF TGTGCCAGCAGCCCTCCCGCTGTTCGGGTTCGCCGGGATCAGCCCCAGCATTTT
- TRBJ1-5 few TRBV6-2/TRBV6-3 CASSYSRGFSNQPQHF TGTGCCAGCAGTTACTCGAGAGGGTTTAGCAATCAGCCCCAGCATTTT
TRBD2 TRBJ2-1 - TRBV3-1/TRBV3-2 CASSQTSGRAEQQFF TGTGCCAGCAGCCAGACTAGCGGGAGGGCCGAGCAGCAGTTCTTC
- TRBJ2-2 - TRBV7-6 CASSYLTPNTGELFF TGTGCCAGCAGCTATTTGACACCGAACACCGGGGAGCTGTTTTTT
- TRBJ1-5 - TRBV3-1/TRBV3-2 CASSQDTEGSQPQHF TGTGCCAGCAGCCAAGATACGGAGGGTAGTCAGCCCCAGCATTTT
TRBD2 TRBJ2-5 - TRBV4-1 CASSPLGTSQDETQYF TGCGCCAGCAGCCCGTTAGGGACTAGCCAAGATGAGACCCAGTACTTC
- TRBJ1-1 - TRBV15 CATSSWGATEAFF TGTGCCACCAGCTCATGGGGCGCCACTGAAGCTTTCTTT
TRBD1 TRBJ2-4 - TRBV24-1 CATSEGQGAGNIQYF TGTGCCACCAGTGAGGGACAGGGGGCAGGGAACATTCAGTACTTC
TRBD1 TRBJ1-1 - TRBV27 CASSATGGGLSGEAFF TGTGCCAGCAGTGCCACAGGGGGCGGTTTGTCTGGCGAAGCTTTCTTT
- TRBJ2-7 - TRBV18 CASSPTSSTYEQYF TGTGCCAGCTCACCCACTAGCTCGACCTACGAGCAGTACTTC
TRBD1 TRBJ1-4 - TRBV9 CASSPSDRSNEKLFF TGTGCCAGCAGCCCCTCGGACAGGTCGAATGAAAAACTGTTTTTT
- TRBJ1-4 - TRBV19 CASTIAATNEKLFF TGTGCCAGTACCATAGCGGCAACTAATGAAAAACTGTTTTTT
- TRBJ2-5 - TRBV2 CASSVQRTQETQYF TGTGCCAGCAGTGTCCAGCGGACGCAAGAGACCCAGTACTTC
TRBD1 TRBJ2-1 - TRBV18 CASSSNRGYNNEQFF TGTGCCAGCTCGTCGAACAGGGGTTATAACAATGAGCAGTTCTTC
TRBD2 TRBJ2-7 - TRBV6-6 CASSQMWTSGRTAYEQYF TGTGCCAGCAGTCAAATGTGGACTAGCGGGAGGACGGCGTACGAGCAGTACTTC
- TRBJ2-5 - TRBV29-1 CSVDRGPRVETQYF TGCAGCGTTGACAGGGGCCCTAGGGTGGAGACCCAGTACTTC
- TRBJ2-1 - TRBV11-2 CASSLRRSSYNEQFF TGTGCCAGCAGCTTACGGAGGAGCTCCTACAATGAGCAGTTCTTC
TRBD1 TRBJ1-2 - TRBV9 CASSVVGQAVGYTF TGTGCCAGCAGCGTAGTGGGACAGGCAGTTGGCTACACCTTC
- TRBJ1-2 - TRBV14 CASTRSDGYTF TGTGCCAGCACCCGTTCAGATGGCTACACCTTC
TRBD2 TRBJ2-1 - TRBV4-1 CASSQDRGVYNEQFF TGCGCCAGCAGCCAAGATCGGGGGGTTTACAATGAGCAGTTCTTC
TRBD2 TRBJ2-2 once TRBV6-1 CASSELLAGNTGELFF TGTGCCAGCAGTGAGTTACTAGCGGGAAACACCGGGGAGCTGTTTTTT
- TRBJ2-3 - TRBV9 CASSVRSPGTDTQYF TGTGCCAGCAGCGTAAGAAGTCCGGGCACAGATACGCAGTATTTT
TRBD1 TRBJ1-3 - TRBV9 CASSADRVGNTIYF TGTGCCAGCAGCGCGGACAGGGTCGGAAACACCATATATTTT
- TRBJ1-6 - TRBV18 CASSPSPLRTAKNSPLHF TGTGCCAGCTCACCCAGCCCATTGAGGACAGCAAAGAATTCACCCCTCCACTTT
- TRBJ2-1 - TRBV14 CASRGVSDVNEQFF TGTGCCAGTCGCGGGGTATCGGATGTAAATGAGCAGTTCTTC
- TRBJ1-5 - TRBV6-5 CASRGRGPQHF TGTGCCAGCCGGGGCAGGGGGCCCCAGCATTTT
TRBD1 TRBJ1-5 few TRBV28 CASSFSRGHRQPQHF TGTGCCAGCAGTTTTTCCAGGGGGCATCGTCAGCCCCAGCATTTT
TRBD2 TRBJ2-3 few TRBV7-3 CASSREVADTQYF TGTGCCAGCAGCCGGGAGGTGGCAGATACGCAGTATTTT
- TRBJ2-1 - TRBV4-2 CASSRASYNEQFF TGTGCCAGCAGCCGGGCCTCCTACAATGAGCAGTTCTTC
- TRBJ1-3 - TRBV18 CASSPGTNSGNTIYF TGTGCCAGCTCACCCGGGACAAACTCTGGAAACACCATATATTTT
TRBD2 TRBJ2-7 - TRBV7-3 CASRGGGRTGGTNYEQYF TGTGCCAGCAGAGGAGGCGGGAGAACGGGAGGAACAAACTACGAGCAGTACTTC
- TRBJ2-1 - TRBV7-3 CASSPQSAYEQFF TGTGCCAGCAGCCCCCAAAGCGCCTATGAGCAGTTCTTC
TRBD1 TRBJ1-2 - TRBV5-4 CASSLPGQGNYGYTF TGTGCCAGCAGCCTACCGGGACAGGGGAACTATGGCTACACCTTC
- TRBJ1-1 - TRBV5-6 CASSPDRVNTEAFF TGTGCCAGCAGCCCGGACAGAGTGAACACTGAAGCTTTCTTT
TRBD2 TRBJ2-3 - TRBV28 CASRSLNSGRRGDTQYF TGTGCCAGCAGATCTCTCAATAGCGGGAGGAGGGGAGATACGCAGTATTTT
- TRBJ2-7 few TRBV18 CASSPPRTVYEQYF TGTGCCAGCTCACCACCCCGGACTGTGTACGAGCAGTACTTC
- TRBJ2-7 - TRBV9 CASSVMLASKQYF TGTGCCAGCAGCGTAATGCTAGCGAGTAAGCAGTACTTC
- TRBJ1-2 - TRBV28 CASSFPGARAGGYTF TGTGCCAGCAGTTTTCCCGGGGCCCGGGCGGGGGGCTACACCTTC
- TRBJ1-1 - TRBV4-3 CASSQGRSTEAFF TGCGCCAGCAGCCAAGGTCGGAGCACTGAAGCTTTCTTT
- TRBJ2-7 few TRBV11-2 CASSLQRVFSYEQYF TGTGCCAGCAGCTTGCAGCGGGTGTTCTCCTACGAGCAGTACTTC
TRBD2 TRBJ2-1 - TRBV7-8 CASSPQLAGGDGNEQFF TGTGCCAGCAGTCCTCAACTAGCGGGAGGCGACGGCAATGAGCAGTTCTTC
TRBD1 TRBJ1-6 few TRBV7-9 CASSWTGDNSPLHF TGTGCCAGCAGCTGGACAGGCGATAATTCACCCCTCCACTTT
TRBD1 TRBJ2-6 - TRBV11-3 CASSLDQFVGTGYVYSGANVLTF TGTGCCAGCAGCTTAGATCAATTTGTTGGGACAGGCTACGTGTACTCTGGGGCCAACGTCCTGACTTTC
TRBD1 TRBJ2-7 - TRBV19 CASSIGTGSYEQYF TGTGCCAGTAGTATAGGGACAGGCTCCTACGAGCAGTACTTC
- TRBJ2-7 - TRBV4-3 CASSQGLGAYEQYF TGCGCCAGCAGCCAAGGTCTAGGGGCCTACGAGCAGTACTTC